This TCR beta chain originates from a study of blood T cell repertoires in COVID-19 (dated by TCRdb to the early 2020s). A note on the overall study: Samples from collaborators originated in the United States, Italy and Spain and spanned both the acute and convalescent phases of COVID-19. The prospective study material was composed of cDNA or gDNA derived from T cells, B-cell-depleted T cells, or PBMCs. Subjects who had been exposed to COVID-19, were actively infected with it, or had recovered from it provided the deeply sampled blood TCRbeta repertoires that made up the dataset. The repertoires were released in a freely available public database intended as a resource for research on the immune response to SARS-CoV-2. The samples were drawn from two sources: the first 160 participants of the ongoing ImmuneRACE study, and some 1,300 subjects contributed by 6 global collaborators. A de-identified subject ID, COVID-19 status, age in years and sex were almost always included in the sample metadata. Where available, HLA class I and class II types were taken from metadata supplied by the sample provider and were not determined by assay-based typing. On the study overall, not on this receptor specifically: How much clinical and demographic metadata was included differed by source and by participant, and the metadata was provided uncurated.

TCRbeta CDR3 regions were amplified from genomic DNA by means of the immunoSEQ Assay, a bias-controlled multiplex PCR. The paper's processing steps were these. The number of nucleated cells in each sample was estimated by amplification of reference gene primers within the assay. To quantify the absolute abundance of each unique TCRbeta CDR3 rearrangement, sequence reads were collapsed and filtered. For each sample, productive Simpson clonality was calculated by taking the square root of Simpson's diversity index across productive rearrangements. In its TCRdb copy, this immuneACCESS table keeps in-frame sequences only and misses some clones. Where compared with another copy, unresolved V genes explain less than half of these, and the others have no known cause. The V and J calls and clone size come from that table; D and trimming were worked out from the DNA. The sample yields some 250,000 clones; 70% to 90% were counted once. 0.99% of the sample goes to the ten largest clones.

On this clone: Its antigen remains unidentified. No base quality values were provided; no much bigger clone lies one nucleotide off.

Samples from volunteer blood donors who had recovered from COVID-19 were contributed by a second Seattle source. The collaborating institutions used their own protocols to collect whole blood in K2EDTA tubes. For TCRbeta analysis, collaborators shipped samples in one of three forms: frozen whole blood, isolated PBMCs, or DNA extracted from either of those sample types. Sequenced material: peripheral blood. This receptor was identified in a middle-aged woman who had recovered from COVID-19.

The DNA is TGTGCCAGCAGCCCCTATTCCTCTAGCGATGCGCAGTATTTT. This yields the protein CASSPYSSSDAQYF. The sequence is built from TRBV9 and TRBJ2-3; the D segment could be TRBD2, given 6 matching bases. Taken from cysteine to phenylalanine, the CDR3 has 14 residues. The CDR3 DNA has 42 bases and is translated from base 1. The germline V gene specifies SGDLS as CDR1 and YYNGEE as CDR2. V is clipped by 4 bases and J by 10 bases, and the sequence between their germline boundaries is 19 bases long.